This T cell receptor beta chain stems from a study of PD-1 blockade in classical Hodgkin lymphoma. Study information: Nivolumab dosing for patients was 3 mg/kg, administered intravenously every 2 weeks.

With respect to this clone: Its antigen is as yet unknown.

In germline, CDR1 is LGHNA, CDR2 YNFKEQ. V lost 5 bases to trimming and J lost 3 bases, with 11 bases between them. The CDR3 spans 13 residues. The repertoire was sequenced with immunoSEQ multiplex PCR; TCRdb's copy has only in-frame clones and lacks some. The sample carries about 27,000 clones, 70% to 80% recorded once. Whole-study results and caveats: Patients who began taking nivolumab under 1 year after ASCT were left out. CD4+ TCR diversity, unlike CD8+, rose significantly by C4D1.

Every patient was affected by relapse after autologous stem cell transplantation, while exposure to brentuximab vedotin was not uniform. Out of thawed PBMCs, magnetic negative selection purified CD4+ T cells. The sequences come from CD4+ T cells from blood, collected at baseline. The chain recombines TRBV4-2 with TRBJ2-7; no reliable D call. This TCR derives from a human donor with classical Hodgkin lymphoma. CDR3 region: CASSLPRLYEQYF. The CDR3 nucleotides read TGTGCCAGCAGCTTACCAAGACTCTACGAGCAGTACTTC.